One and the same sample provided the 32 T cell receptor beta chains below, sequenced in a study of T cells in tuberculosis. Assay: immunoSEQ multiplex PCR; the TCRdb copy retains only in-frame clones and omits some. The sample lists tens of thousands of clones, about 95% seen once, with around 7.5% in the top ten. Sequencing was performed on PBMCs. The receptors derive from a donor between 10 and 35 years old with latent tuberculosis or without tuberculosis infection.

The CDR3 here is CASSHLQGSGGSPLHF. CDR3 in DNA: TGTGCCAGTAGTCACCTACAGGGGTCCGGGGGATCACCCCTCCACTTT. The chain couples TRBV19 to TRBJ1-6; the match to TRBD1 covers 7 bases. The CDR3 has 16 residues. Germline V gives CDR1 LNHDA, CDR2 SQIVND (reference sequence). With 5 bases clipped from V and 10 bases from J, the junction kept 14 bases outside the gene matches.

CDR3 sequence reads: CASSLQGGGPLGNEQFF. For the CDR3, the DNA is TGCGCCAGCAGCTTACAAGGAGGGGGCCCCTTGGGGAATGAGCAGTTCTTC. The rearrangement links TRBV5-1 to TRBJ2-1; a possible D gene is TRBD1 (7 bases). The germline V and J ends were trimmed by 2 bases and 7 bases, with 22 bases remaining between them. The CDR3 totals 17 residues. The germline V gene has CDR1 SGHRS and CDR2 YFSETQ.

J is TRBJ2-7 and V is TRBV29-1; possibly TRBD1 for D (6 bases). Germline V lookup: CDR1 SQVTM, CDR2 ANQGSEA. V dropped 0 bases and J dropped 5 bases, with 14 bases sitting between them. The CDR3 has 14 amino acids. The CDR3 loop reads CSVEDWGRGNEQYF. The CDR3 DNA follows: TGCAGCGTTGAAGATTGGGGCAGGGGAAACGAGCAGTACTTC.

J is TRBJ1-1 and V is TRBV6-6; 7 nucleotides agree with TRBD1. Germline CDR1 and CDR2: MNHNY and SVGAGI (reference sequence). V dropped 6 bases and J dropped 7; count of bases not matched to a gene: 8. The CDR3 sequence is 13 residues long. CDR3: CASSQTGFIEAFF. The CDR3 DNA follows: TGTGCCAGCAGCCAGACAGGGTTTATTGAAGCTTTCTTT.

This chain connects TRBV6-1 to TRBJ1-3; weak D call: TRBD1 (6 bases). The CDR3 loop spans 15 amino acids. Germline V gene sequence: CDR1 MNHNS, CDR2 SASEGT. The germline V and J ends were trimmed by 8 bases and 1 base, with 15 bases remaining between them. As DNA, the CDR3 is TGTGCCAGCTCCAAACAGGGTGCTTCTGGAAACACCATATATTTT. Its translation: CASSKQGASGNTIYF.

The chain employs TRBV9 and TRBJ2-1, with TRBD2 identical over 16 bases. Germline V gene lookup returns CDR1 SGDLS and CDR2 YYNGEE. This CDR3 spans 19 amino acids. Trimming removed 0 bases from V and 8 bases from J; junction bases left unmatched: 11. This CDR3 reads CASSVGGTSGRARADEQFF. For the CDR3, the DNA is TGTGCCAGCAGCGTAGGAGGGACTAGCGGGAGGGCCAGGGCCGATGAGCAGTTCTTC.

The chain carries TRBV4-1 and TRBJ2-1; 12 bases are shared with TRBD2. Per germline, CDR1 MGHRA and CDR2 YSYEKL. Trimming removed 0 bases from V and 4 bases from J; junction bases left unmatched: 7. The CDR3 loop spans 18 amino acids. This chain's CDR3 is CASSQDWTSGAFYNEQFF. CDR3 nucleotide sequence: TGCGCCAGCAGCCAAGATTGGACTAGCGGGGCGTTTTACAATGAGCAGTTCTTC.

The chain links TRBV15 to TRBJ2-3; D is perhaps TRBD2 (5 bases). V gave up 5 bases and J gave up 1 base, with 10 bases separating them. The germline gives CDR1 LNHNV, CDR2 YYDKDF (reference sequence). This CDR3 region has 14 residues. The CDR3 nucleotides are TGTGCCACCAGCTGGACCGGGGGCACAGATACGCAGTATTTT. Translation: CATSWTGGTDTQYF.

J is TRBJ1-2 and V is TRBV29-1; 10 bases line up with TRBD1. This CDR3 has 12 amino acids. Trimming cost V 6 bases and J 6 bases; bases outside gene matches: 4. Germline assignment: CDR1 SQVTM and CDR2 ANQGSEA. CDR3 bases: TGCAGCGTGGGGGGACAGGGGAATGGCTACACCTTC. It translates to CSVGGQGNGYTF.

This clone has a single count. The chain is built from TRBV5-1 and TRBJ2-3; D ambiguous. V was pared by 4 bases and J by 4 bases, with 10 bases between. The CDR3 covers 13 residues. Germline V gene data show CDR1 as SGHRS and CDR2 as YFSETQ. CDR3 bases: TGCGCCAGCAGCGCCGACACCTCAGATACGCAGTATTTT. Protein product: CASSADTSDTQYF.

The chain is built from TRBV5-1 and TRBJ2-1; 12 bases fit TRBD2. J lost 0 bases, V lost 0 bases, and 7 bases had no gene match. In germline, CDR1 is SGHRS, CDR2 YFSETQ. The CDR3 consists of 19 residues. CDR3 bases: TGCGCCAGCAGCTTGGTCCTAGCGGGAGGGCCGAGCTCCTACAATGAGCAGTTCTTC. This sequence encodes CASSLVLAGGPSSYNEQFF.

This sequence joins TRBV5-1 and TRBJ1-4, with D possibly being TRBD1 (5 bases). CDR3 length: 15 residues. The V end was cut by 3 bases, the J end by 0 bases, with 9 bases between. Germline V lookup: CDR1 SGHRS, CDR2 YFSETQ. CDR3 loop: CASSWRGATNEKLFF. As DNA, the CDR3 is TGCGCCAGCAGCTGGAGGGGTGCAACTAATGAAAAACTGTTTTTT.

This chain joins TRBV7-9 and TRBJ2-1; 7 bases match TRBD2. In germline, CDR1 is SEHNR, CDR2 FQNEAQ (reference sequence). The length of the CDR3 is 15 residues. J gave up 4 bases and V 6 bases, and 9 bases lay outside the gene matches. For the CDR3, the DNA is TGTGCCAGCAGTAGCCGGGACTACCCTTACAATGAGCAGTTCTTC. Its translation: CASSSRDYPYNEQFF.

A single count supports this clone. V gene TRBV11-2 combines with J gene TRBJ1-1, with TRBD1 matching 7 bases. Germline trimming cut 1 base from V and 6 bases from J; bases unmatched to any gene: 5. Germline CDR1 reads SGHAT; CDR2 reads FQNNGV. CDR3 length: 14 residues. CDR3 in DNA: TGTGCCAGCAGCTTAGGACAGGGCAACGCTGAAGCTTTCTTT. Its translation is CASSLGQGNAEAFF.

The chain's CDR3 is CASSRDSYSNQPQHF. CDR3 bases: TGCGCCAGCAGCCGCGACAGTTATAGCAATCAGCCCCAGCATTTT. The rearrangement links TRBV5-1 to TRBJ1-5, with a tentative D call TRBD1 (5 bases). Germline CDR1 is SGHRS and CDR2 is YFSETQ. The CDR3 has 15 amino acids. Trimming took off 4 bases at V and 0 bases at J, with 11 bases between the two ends.

This CDR3 is CASSLAPGGYPNEQFF. In DNA, the CDR3 is TGCGCCAGCAGCTTGGCCCCAGGGGGCTACCCCAATGAGCAGTTCTTC. The V call is TRBV5-1, the J call TRBJ2-1, with 8 bases identical to TRBD1. Germline values: CDR1 SGHRS, CDR2 YFSETQ. V trimming: 0 bases; J trimming: 6 bases; junction bases outside the gene matches: 8. There are 16 residues in the CDR3.

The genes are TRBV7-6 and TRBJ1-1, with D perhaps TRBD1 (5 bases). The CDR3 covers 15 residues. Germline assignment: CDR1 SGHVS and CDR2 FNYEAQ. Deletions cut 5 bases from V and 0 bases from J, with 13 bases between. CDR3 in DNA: TGTGCCAGCAGCCTACCAGGGATCATGAACACTGAAGCTTTCTTT. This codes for CASSLPGIMNTEAFF.

CDR3 bases: TGTGCCAGCAGCTTCCAGGGGGAAAGGTGGGAGACCCAGTACTTC. This translates into CASSFQGERWETQYF. V usage is TRBV7-9 and J usage is TRBJ2-5; TRBD1 matches at 7 bases. The CDR3 totals 15 residues. Germline V gives CDR1 SEHNR, CDR2 FQNEAQ (reference sequence). Trimming at V came to 3 bases and at J to 5 bases, leaving 9 bases not matched to a gene. The variable domain in full, with the rest retrieved from reference TRBV7-9 and TRBJ2-5, is DTGVSQNPRHKITKRGQNVTFRCDPISEHNRLYWYRQTLGQGPEFLTYFQNEAQLEKSRLLSDRFSAERPKGSFSTLEIQRTEQGDSAMYLCASSFQGERWETQYFGPGTRLLVL.

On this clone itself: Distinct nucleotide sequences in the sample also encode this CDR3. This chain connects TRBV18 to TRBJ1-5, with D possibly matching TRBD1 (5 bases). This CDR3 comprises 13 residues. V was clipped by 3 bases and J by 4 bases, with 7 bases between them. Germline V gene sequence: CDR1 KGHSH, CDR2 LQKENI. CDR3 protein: CASSPDRNQPQHF. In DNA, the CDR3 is TGTGCCAGCTCACCTGACAGAAATCAGCCCCAGCATTTT.

The CDR3, as DNA: TGTGCCAGCAGCCAGGAAAATGCCGGGACAGGGACCTACGAGCAGTACTTC. It translates to CASSQENAGTGTYEQYF. The J gene is TRBJ2-7, the V gene TRBV4-2; 9 bases align to TRBD1. This CDR3 comprises 17 residues. Germline CDR1 and CDR2: LGHNA and YNFKEQ. V trimming: 3 bases; J trimming: 2 bases; junction bases outside the gene matches: 11.

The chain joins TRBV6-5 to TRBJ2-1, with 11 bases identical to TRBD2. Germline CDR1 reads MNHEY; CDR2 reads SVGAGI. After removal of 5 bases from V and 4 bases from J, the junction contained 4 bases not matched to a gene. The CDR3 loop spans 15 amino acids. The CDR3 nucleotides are TGTGCCAGCAGTAAGGGACTAGCGGATTACAATGAGCAGTTCTTC. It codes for CASSKGLADYNEQFF.

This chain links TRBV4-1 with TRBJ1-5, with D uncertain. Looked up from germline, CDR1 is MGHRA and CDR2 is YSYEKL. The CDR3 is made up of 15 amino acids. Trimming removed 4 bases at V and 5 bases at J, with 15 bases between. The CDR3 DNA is TGCGCCAGCAGCCCCGGACTCGCCTCGGATCAGCCCCAGCATTTT. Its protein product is CASSPGLASDQPQHF.

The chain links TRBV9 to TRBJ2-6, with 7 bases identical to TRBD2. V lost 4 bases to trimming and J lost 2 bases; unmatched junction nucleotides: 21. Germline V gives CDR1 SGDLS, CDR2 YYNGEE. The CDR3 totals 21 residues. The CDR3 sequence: CASSSNLGGDWPFTGANVLTF. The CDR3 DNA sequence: TGTGCCAGCAGCTCGAATCTTGGGGGGGACTGGCCCTTCACTGGGGCCAACGTCCTGACTTTC.

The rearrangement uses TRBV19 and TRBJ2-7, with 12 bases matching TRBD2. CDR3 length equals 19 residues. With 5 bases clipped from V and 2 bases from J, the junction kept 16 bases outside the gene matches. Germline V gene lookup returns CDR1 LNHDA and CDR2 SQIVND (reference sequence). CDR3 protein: CASSADTGLAGKITYEQYF. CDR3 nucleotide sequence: TGTGCCAGTAGTGCCGACACGGGACTAGCGGGCAAAATCACCTACGAGCAGTACTTC.

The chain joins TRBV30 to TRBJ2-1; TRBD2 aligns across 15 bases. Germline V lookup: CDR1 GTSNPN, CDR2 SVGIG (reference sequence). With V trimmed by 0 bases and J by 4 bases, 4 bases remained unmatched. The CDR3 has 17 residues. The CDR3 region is CAWSVWTSGRVYNEQFF. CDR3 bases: TGTGCCTGGAGTGTATGGACTAGCGGGAGGGTGTACAATGAGCAGTTCTTC.

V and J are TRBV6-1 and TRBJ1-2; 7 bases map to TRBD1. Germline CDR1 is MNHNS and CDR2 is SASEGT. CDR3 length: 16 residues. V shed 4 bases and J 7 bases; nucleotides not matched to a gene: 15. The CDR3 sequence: CASSGTDRNLLGGYTF. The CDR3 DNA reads TGTGCCAGCAGTGGAACGGACAGGAACCTCCTGGGTGGCTACACCTTC.

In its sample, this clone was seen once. The CDR3 region has the DNA TGTGCCAGCACCGAGGACACTTATAGCAATCAGCCCCAGCATTTT. Translated: CASTEDTYSNQPQHF. V gene TRBV7-2 combines with J gene TRBJ1-5; maybe TRBD1 (5 bases). Germline lookup yields CDR1 SGHTA and CDR2 FQGNSA. CDR3 length: 15 amino acids. Trimming removed 7 bases from V and 0 bases from J, with 13 bases in between.

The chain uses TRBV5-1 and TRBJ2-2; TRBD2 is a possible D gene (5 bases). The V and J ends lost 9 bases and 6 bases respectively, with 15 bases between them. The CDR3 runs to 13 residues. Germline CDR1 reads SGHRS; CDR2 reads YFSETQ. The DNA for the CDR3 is TGCGCCACTAAAGTGGGCGGGCCCGGGGAGCTGTTTTTT. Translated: CATKVGGPGELFF.

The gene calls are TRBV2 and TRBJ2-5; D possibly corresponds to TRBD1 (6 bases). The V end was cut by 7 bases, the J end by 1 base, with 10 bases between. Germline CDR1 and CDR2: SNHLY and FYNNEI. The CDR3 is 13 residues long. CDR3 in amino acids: CASTKGVQETQYF. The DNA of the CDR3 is TGTGCCAGCACCAAGGGGGTCCAAGAGACCCAGTACTTC. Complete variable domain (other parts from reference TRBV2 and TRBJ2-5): EPEVTQTPSHQVTQMGQEVILRCVPISNHLYFYWYRQILGQKVEFLVSFYNNEISEKSEIFDDQFSVERPDGSNFTLKIRSTKLEDSAMYFCASTKGVQETQYFGPGTRLLVL.

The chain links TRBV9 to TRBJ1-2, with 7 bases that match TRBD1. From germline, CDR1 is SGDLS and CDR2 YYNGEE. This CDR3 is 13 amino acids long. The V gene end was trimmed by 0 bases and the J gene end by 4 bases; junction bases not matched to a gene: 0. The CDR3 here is CASSVGDSYGYTF. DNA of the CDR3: TGTGCCAGCAGCGTAGGGGACAGCTATGGCTACACCTTC. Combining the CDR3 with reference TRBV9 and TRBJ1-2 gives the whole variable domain DSGVTQTPKHLITATGQRVTLRCSPRSGDLSVYWYQQSLDQGLQFLIQYYNGEERAKGNILERFSAQQFPDLHSELNLSSLELGDSALYFCASSVGDSYGYTFGSGTRLTVV.

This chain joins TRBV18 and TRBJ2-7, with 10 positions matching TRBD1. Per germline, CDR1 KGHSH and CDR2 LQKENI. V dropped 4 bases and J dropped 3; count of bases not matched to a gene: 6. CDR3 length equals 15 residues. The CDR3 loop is CASSQGTGVVYEQYF. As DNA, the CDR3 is TGTGCCAGCTCACAAGGGACAGGGGTAGTCTACGAGCAGTACTTC.

The DNA for the CDR3 is TGTGCCAGCAGCTATACTAGTTATACTGGGAGGCCAACCACCTACAATGAGCAGTTCTTC. Amino acid sequence: CASSYTSYTGRPTTYNEQFF. J is TRBJ2-1 and V is TRBV9; D is possibly TRBD2 (6 bases). Trimming left V 4 bases short and J 2 bases short, with 28 bases between. CDR3 length: 20 amino acids. Germline V CDR1 and CDR2: SGDLS, YYNGEE.